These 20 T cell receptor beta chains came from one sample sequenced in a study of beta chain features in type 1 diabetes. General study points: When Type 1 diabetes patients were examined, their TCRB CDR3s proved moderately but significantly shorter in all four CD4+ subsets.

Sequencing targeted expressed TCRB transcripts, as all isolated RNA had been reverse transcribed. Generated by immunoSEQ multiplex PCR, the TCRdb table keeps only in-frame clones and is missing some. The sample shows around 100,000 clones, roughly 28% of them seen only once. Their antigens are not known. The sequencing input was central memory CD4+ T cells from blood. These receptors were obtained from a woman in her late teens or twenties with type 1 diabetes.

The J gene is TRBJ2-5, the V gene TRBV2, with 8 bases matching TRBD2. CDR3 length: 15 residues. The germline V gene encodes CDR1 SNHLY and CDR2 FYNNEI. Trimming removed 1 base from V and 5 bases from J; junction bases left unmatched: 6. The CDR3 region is CASSEGGGRWETQYF. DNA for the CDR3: TGTGCCAGCAGTGAAGGGGGCGGGAGGTGGGAGACCCAGTACTTC.

The CDR3 nucleotides read TGTGCCAGCTCAATCGGGCCCGGGAGCGACACTGAAGCTTTCTTT. Protein sequence: CASSIGPGSDTEAFF. The V and J genes are TRBV18 and TRBJ1-1; D is uncertain. The CDR3 has 15 residues. CDR1 KGHSH and CDR2 LQKENI come from the germline V gene. The V end was cut by 5 bases, the J end by 3 bases, with 16 bases between. Full variable domain (outside the CDR3, taken from reference TRBV18 and TRBJ1-1): NAGVMQNPRHLVRRRGQEARLRCSPMKGHSHVYWYRQLPEEGLKFMVYLQKENIIDESGMPKERFSAEFPKEGPSILRIQQVVRGDSAAYFCASSIGPGSDTEAFFGQGTRLTVV.

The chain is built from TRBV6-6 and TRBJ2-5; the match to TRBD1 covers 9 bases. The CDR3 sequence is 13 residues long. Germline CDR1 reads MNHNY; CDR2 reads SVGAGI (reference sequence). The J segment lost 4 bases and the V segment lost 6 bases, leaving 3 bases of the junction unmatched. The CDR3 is CASRAQGAETQYF. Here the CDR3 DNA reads TGTGCCAGCAGGGCACAGGGGGCAGAGACCCAGTACTTC.

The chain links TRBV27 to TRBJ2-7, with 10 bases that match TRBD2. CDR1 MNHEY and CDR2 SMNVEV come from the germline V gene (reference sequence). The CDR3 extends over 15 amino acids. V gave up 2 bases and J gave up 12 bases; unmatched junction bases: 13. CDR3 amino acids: CASSLLGSGRPPGYV. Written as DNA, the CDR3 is TGTGCCAGCAGTTTACTAGGTAGCGGGAGGCCTCCAGGGTACGTC.

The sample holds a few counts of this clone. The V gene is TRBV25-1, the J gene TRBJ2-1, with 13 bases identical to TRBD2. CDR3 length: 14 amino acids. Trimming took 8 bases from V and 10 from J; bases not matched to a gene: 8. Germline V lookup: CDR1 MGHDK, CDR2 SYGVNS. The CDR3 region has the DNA TGTGCCAGCGGCCCGGGACTAGCGGGGTTGGAGCAGTTCTTC. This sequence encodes CASGPGLAGLEQFF.

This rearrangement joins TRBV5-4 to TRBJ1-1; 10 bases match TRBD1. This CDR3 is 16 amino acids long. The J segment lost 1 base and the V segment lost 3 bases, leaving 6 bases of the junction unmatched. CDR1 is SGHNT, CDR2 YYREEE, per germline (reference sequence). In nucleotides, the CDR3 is TGTGCCAGCAGCTCGGACAGGGGGGCGGCGAACACTGAAGCTTTCTTT. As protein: CASSSDRGAANTEAFF.

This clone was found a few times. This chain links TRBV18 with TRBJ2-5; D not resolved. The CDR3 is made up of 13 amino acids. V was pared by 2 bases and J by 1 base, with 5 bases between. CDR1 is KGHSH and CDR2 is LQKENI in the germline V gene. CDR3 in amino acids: CASSPFSQETQYF. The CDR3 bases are TGTGCCAGCTCACCATTCAGCCAAGAGACCCAGTACTTC.

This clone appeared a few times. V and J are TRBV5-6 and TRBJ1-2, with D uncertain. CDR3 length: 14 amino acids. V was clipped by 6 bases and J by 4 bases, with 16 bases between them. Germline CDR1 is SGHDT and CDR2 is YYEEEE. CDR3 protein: CASTLYWAFYGYTF. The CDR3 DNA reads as TGTGCCAGCACCCTCTACTGGGCCTTCTATGGCTACACCTTC.

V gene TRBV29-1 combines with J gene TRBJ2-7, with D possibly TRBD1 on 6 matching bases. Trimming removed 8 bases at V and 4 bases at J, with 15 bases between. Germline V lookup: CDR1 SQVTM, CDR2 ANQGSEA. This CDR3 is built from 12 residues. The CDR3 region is CSTTGDGYEQYF. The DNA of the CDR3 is TGCAGCACGACAGGAGACGGATACGAGCAGTACTTC.

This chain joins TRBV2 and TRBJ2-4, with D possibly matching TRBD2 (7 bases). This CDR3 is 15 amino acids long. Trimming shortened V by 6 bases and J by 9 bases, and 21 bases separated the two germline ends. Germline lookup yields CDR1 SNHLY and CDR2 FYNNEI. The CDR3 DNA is TGTGCCAGCAGGGGAGATGGGGATGCGGGGGCCATTCAGTACTTC. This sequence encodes CASRGDGDAGAIQYF.

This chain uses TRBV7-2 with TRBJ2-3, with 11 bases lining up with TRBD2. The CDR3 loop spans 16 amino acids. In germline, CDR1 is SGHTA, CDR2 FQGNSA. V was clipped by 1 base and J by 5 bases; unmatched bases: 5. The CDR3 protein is CASSLVAGGPVDTQYF. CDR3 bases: TGTGCCAGCAGCTTAGTAGCGGGAGGGCCGGTAGATACGCAGTATTTT.

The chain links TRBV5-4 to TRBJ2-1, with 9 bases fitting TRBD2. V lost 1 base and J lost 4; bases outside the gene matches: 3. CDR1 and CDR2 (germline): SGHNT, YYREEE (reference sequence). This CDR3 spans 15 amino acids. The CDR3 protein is CASSLPSGKYNEQFF. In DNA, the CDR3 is TGTGCCAGCAGCTTGCCTAGCGGGAAGTACAATGAGCAGTTCTTC.

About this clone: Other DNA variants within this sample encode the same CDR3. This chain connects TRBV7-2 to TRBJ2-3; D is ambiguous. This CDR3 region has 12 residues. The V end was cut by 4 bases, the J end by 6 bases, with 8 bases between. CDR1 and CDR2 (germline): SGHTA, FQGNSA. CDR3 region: CASSYYTDTQYF. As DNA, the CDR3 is TGTGCCAGCAGCTACTACACCGATACGCAGTATTTT. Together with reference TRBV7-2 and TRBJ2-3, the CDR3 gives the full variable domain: GAGVSQSPSNKVTEKGKDVELRCDPISGHTALYWYRQSLGQGLEFLIYFQGNSAPDKSGLPSDRFSAERTGGSVSTLTIQRTQQEDSAVYLCASSYYTDTQYFGPGTRLTVL.

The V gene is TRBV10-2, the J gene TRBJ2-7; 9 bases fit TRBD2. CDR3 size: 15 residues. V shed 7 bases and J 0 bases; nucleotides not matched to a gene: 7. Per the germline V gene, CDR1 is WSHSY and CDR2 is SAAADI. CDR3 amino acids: CASTFSGRTSYEQYF. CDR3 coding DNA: TGCGCCAGCACCTTTAGCGGGAGAACCTCCTACGAGCAGTACTTC.

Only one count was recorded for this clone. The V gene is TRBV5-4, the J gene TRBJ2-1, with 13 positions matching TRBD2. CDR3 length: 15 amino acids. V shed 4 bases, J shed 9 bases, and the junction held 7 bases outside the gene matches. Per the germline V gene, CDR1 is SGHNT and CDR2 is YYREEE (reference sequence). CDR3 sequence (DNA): TGTGCCAGCAGCCCGACTAGCGGGAGGTACGCTGAGCAGTTCTTC. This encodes CASSPTSGRYAEQFF.

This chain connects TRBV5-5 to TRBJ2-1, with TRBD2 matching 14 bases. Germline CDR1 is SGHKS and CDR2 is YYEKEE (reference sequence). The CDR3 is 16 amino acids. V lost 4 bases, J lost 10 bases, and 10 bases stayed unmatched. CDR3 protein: CASSLSGTSGSWEQFF. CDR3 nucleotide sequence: TGTGCCAGCAGCCTATCCGGGACTAGCGGGAGTTGGGAGCAGTTCTTC. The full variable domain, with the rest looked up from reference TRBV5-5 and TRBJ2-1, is DAGVTQSPTHLIKTRGQQVTLRCSPISGHKSVSWYQQVLGQGPQFIFQYYEKEERGRGNFPDRFSARQFPNYSSELNVNALLLGDSALYLCASSLSGTSGSWEQFFGPGTRLTVL.

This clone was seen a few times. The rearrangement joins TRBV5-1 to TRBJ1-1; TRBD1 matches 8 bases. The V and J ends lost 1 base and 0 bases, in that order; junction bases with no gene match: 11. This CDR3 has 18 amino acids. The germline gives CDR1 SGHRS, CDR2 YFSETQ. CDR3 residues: CASSLWARAGGLNTEAFF. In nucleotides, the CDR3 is TGCGCCAGCAGCTTGTGGGCGCGGGCAGGGGGCTTGAACACTGAAGCTTTCTTT.

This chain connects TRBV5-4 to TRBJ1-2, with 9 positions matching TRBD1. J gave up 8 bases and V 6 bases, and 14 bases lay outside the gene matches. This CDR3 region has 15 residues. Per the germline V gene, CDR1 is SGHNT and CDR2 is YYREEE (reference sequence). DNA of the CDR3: TGTGCCAGCACCCATGGTAGGAGGACAGGGGACGGCTACACCTTC. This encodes CASTHGRRTGDGYTF.

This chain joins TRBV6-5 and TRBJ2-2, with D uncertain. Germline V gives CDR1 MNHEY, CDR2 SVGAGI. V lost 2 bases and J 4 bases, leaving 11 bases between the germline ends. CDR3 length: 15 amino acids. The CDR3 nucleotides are TGTGCCAGCAGTTACGCGGCAGTCGGCACCGGGGAGCTGTTTTTT. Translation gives CASSYAAVGTGELFF.

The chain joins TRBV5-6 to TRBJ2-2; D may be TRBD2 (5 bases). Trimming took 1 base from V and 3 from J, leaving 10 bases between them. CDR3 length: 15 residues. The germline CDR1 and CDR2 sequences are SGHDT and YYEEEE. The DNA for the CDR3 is TGTGCCAGCAGCTTGTTGACGAGGGACACCGGGGAGCTGTTTTTT. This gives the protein CASSLLTRDTGELFF. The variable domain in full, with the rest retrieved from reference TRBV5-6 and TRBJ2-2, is DAGVTQSPTHLIKTRGQQVTLRCSPKSGHDTVSWYQQALGQGPQFIFQYYEEEERQRGNFPDRFSGHQFPNYSSELNVNALLLGDSALYLCASSLLTRDTGELFFGEGSRLTVL.